The source of this T cell receptor beta chain is a study of shared clonotypes between healthy human individuals. The CDR3 length is 14 residues. Germline trimming cut 4 bases from V and 5 bases from J; bases unmatched to any gene: 4. The V gene's germline CDR1 is SGHVS and CDR2 FQNEAQ. Data came from immunoSEQ multiplex PCR; TCRdb stores just in-frame clones and leaves some out. In the table there are roughly 2.1 million clones, more than 85% of which are singletons. Positive CCR7 selection of CD45RO-negative cells yielded the naive CD8 cells, and terminally differentiated effector memory CD45RA+ cells were excluded.

This clonotype was obtained from a man aged 18 to 29 in good health. Some clones in this sample may be carry-over from other donors' samples. The sample taken for sequencing was naive CD8+ T cells from PBMCs. The chain combines TRBV7-8 with TRBJ2-5; TRBD1 matches at 10 bases. CDR3 protein: CASSSRQGAETQYF. CDR3 in DNA: TGTGCCAGCAGCTCACGACAGGGGGCTGAGACCCAGTACTTC.